This T cell receptor beta chain derives from a study of read filtering for tumor transcriptome and immune sequencing. The CDR3 is 14 amino acids. Germline V gene sequence: CDR1 SGHTA, CDR2 FQGNSA. V was shortened by 5 bases and J by 0 bases, with 8 bases between the two germline ends. In this sample, this clonotype turned up many times. Its antigen is unknown. Regarding the study as a whole: RNA-seq captured clonotypes less deeply and reliably than IR-seq.

From about 400 ng of RNA, a library with molecular barcoded alpha/delta and beta/gamma adaptors was made. TCRdb ran MiXCR on the reads and lists one entry per CDR3 protein. The sample lists more than 45,000 distinct CDR3 sequences; roughly 19% were seen once. The chain couples TRBV7-2 to TRBJ2-1; D is undetermined. Sequencing used a population of CD138-negative cells sorted from bone marrow. This clonotype originated in a donor at least 40 years old with multiple myeloma. The CDR3 DNA reads as TGTGCCAGCAGCAAGATGAGCTCCTACAATGAGCAGTTCTTC. The encoded protein is CASSKMSSYNEQFF.